One and the same sample provided the 27 T cell receptor beta chains below, sequenced in a study of T cell repertoires in cytomegalovirus infection. TCRdb re-derived calls from the reads in MiXCR, one entry per CDR3 protein. This table has about 450,000 distinct CDR3 sequences, roughly 30% appearing once. The sample was PBMCs. The receptors shown here come from a human donor in good health (CMV status not recorded). Some clones in this sample may be carry-over from other donors' samples.

This clonotype was seen ten or more times. The gene calls are TRBV7-6 and TRBJ1-3; D gene uncertain. Germline values: CDR1 SGHVS, CDR2 FNYEAQ. The CDR3 is 17 amino acids. Trimming removed 5 bases at V and 4 bases at J, with 21 bases between. This CDR3 is CASSPPVGWGGGNTIYF. For the CDR3, the DNA is TGTGCCAGCAGCCCCCCGGTTGGCTGGGGAGGAGGAAACACCATATATTTT.

The CDR3 coding sequence is TGTGCCAGTAGTATTGGGCCCTCCTACGAGCAGTACTTC. Its protein product is CASSIGPSYEQYF. The rearrangement uses TRBV19 and TRBJ2-7; no definite D call. V was shortened by 3 bases and J by 0 bases, with 6 bases between the two germline ends. Germline CDR1 is LNHDA and CDR2 is SQIVND (reference sequence). This CDR3 region has 13 residues.

The rearrangement links TRBV28 to TRBJ2-3; TRBD2 might be the D (5 bases). Germline V gives CDR1 MDHEN, CDR2 SYDVKM. CDR3 length equals 13 residues. V lost 7 bases to trimming and J lost 4 bases, with 12 bases between them. The DNA for the CDR3 is TGTGCCAGCACGCACCGAGCGGCAGATACGCAGTATTTT. It encodes CASTHRAADTQYF.

The chain combines TRBV12-3 or TRBV12-4 with TRBJ1-2; weak D call: TRBD1 (5 bases). There are 13 residues in the CDR3. Trimming stripped 4 bases from V and 6 bases from J, with 12 bases between. This CDR3 reads CASSSGTVDGYTF. CDR3 sequence (DNA): TGTGCCAGCAGTTCAGGGACGGTAGATGGCTACACCTTC.

The rearrangement joins TRBV7-2 to TRBJ1-2, with 7 nucleotides matching TRBD1. The CDR3 sequence is 14 residues long. From germline, CDR1 is SGHTA and CDR2 FQGNSA. The ends lost 4 bases at V and 7 bases at J; junction bases unmatched: 9. The CDR3 bases are TGTGCCAGCAGCTCGGGACAGTCACAGAGTGGCTACACCTTC. Protein product: CASSSGQSQSGYTF.

V is TRBV14 and J is TRBJ1-5, with D possibly being TRBD1 (6 bases). The CDR3 extends over 19 amino acids. Trimming cost V 6 bases and J 2 bases, with 26 bases left between them. Germline lookup yields CDR1 SGHDN and CDR2 FVKESK. The CDR3 region is CASSLRPNEQGAGNQPQHF. CDR3 DNA sequence: TGTGCCAGCAGTCTAAGACCTAATGAACAGGGCGCGGGCAATCAGCCCCAGCATTTT.

In the case of this clonotype: This may be a read error: a much more frequent sequence differs by one nucleotide. The conserved phenylalanine or tryptophan normally closing the CDR3 is absent here, so this likely arose from a read error. The rearrangement joins TRBV12-3 or TRBV12-4 to TRBJ2-5; no definite D call. V was cut by 1 base and J by 5 bases, with 8 bases left in between. The CDR3 extends over 13 amino acids. In nucleotides, the CDR3 is TGTGCCAGCAGTTTAGTCGGTACGGAGACCCAGTACTTA. Translating it yields CASSLVGTETQYL.

A word on this clonotype: No conserved phenylalanine or tryptophan is present at the end of the CDR3, so a read error is the likely explanation. The rearrangement uses TRBV6-5 and TRBJ1-5, with 8 bases matching TRBD1. V shed 2 bases and J 7 bases; nucleotides not matched to a gene: 7. Per germline, CDR1 MNHEY and CDR2 SVGAGI. The CDR3 is 15 residues long. This CDR3 reads CASSYDRGFEQPQHL. CDR3 DNA sequence: TGTGCCAGCAGTTACGACAGGGGCTTCGAACAGCCCCAGCATTTA.

J is TRBJ2-2 and V is TRBV19; TRBD2 is a possible D gene (5 bases). This CDR3 contains 17 residues. Trimming left V 5 bases short and J 1 base short, with 17 bases between. Germline loops: CDR1 LNHDA, CDR2 SQIVND (reference sequence). CDR3: CASSPNPDGMNTGELFF. CDR3 sequence (DNA): TGTGCCAGTAGTCCAAACCCGGACGGGATGAACACCGGGGAGCTGTTTTTT.

To note about this clonotype: The junction differs from germline at one of its ends, possibly a read error. The chain carries TRBV18 and TRBJ2-1, with 8 bases identical to TRBD2. The CDR3 is 15 amino acids. From germline, CDR1 is KGHSH and CDR2 LQKENI. The CDR3 here is CASSLTSGENNEKFF. The CDR3 DNA follows: TGTGCCAGCTCACTTACTAGCGGTGAAAACAATGAGAAGTTCTTC.

In its sample, this clonotype was seen a few times. This sequence joins TRBV25-1 and TRBJ1-1; TRBD1 matches at 8 bases. The germline CDR1 and CDR2 sequences are MGHDK and SYGVNS. V lost 6 bases to trimming and J lost 0 bases; unmatched junction nucleotides: 0. CDR3 length: 13 amino acids. DNA of the CDR3: TGTGCCAGCAGGGGACAGGTGAACACTGAAGCTTTCTTT. It specifies CASRGQVNTEAFF.

This sequence joins TRBV28 and TRBJ2-7; TRBD1 might be the D (6 bases). The length of the CDR3 is 12 residues. Per germline, CDR1 MDHEN and CDR2 SYDVKM. V was pared by 7 bases and J by 2 bases, with 9 bases between. CDR3 loop: CASKTGTYEQYF. As DNA, the CDR3 is TGTGCCAGCAAGACAGGAACCTACGAGCAGTACTTC. The whole variable domain, remainder taken from reference TRBV28 and TRBJ2-7, is DVKVTQSSRYLVKRTGEKVFLECVQDMDHENMFWYRQDPGLGLRLIYFSYDVKMKEKGDIPEGYSVSREKKERFSLILESASTNQTSMYLCASKTGTYEQYFGPGTRLTVT.

This clonotype appeared a few times. The chain carries TRBV25-1 and TRBJ1-2, with a tentative D call TRBD1 (5 bases). Trimming took 4 bases from V and 10 from J, leaving 13 bases between them. From germline, CDR1 is MGHDK and CDR2 SYGVNS. The CDR3 is 12 residues long. CDR3 DNA: TGTGCCAGCAGTGGCCACGGGGGGTTCTACACCTTC. This sequence encodes CASSGHGGFYTF.

The rearrangement joins TRBV4-3 to TRBJ2-1, with 12 bases matching TRBD2. The CDR3 runs to 14 residues. CDR1 LGHNA and CDR2 YSLEER come from the germline V gene. Unmatched junction bases numbered 7, after V lost 1 base and J lost 15 bases. CDR3 sequence reads: CASSQVLAGGQLFF. CDR3 in DNA: TGCGCCAGCAGCCAAGTGCTAGCGGGGGGGCAGCTGTTCTTC.

The chain employs TRBV20-1 and TRBJ1-2; D is unresolved. CDR1 and CDR2 (germline): DFQATT, SNEGSKA (reference sequence). The CDR3 extends over 14 amino acids. V lost 3 bases and J 4 bases, leaving 15 bases between the germline ends. The CDR3 here is CSARKTGSAYGYTF. DNA for the CDR3: TGCAGTGCTAGGAAAACCGGGTCCGCCTATGGCTACACCTTC.

This clonotype was recorded at least ten times. This rearrangement joins TRBV7-8 to TRBJ2-1; 10 bases line up with TRBD2. The germline gives CDR1 SGHVS, CDR2 FQNEAQ. J was trimmed by 2 bases and V by 5 bases; bases with no gene match: 9. The length of the CDR3 is 17 residues. CDR3 sequence reads: CASSPYLAGATYNEQFF. DNA for the CDR3: TGTGCCAGCAGCCCCTATCTAGCGGGGGCCACCTACAATGAGCAGTTCTTC.

This clonotype was counted a few times. A much larger clone lies one base from this, so it may be a read error. V gene TRBV7-2 combines with J gene TRBJ2-1, with D maybe TRBD2 (6 bases). The CDR3 contains 14 residues. Germline V gene lookup returns CDR1 SGHTA and CDR2 FQGNSA. In DNA, the CDR3 is TGTGCCAGCGGCTTCCAAGCGGGCTCAAATGAGCAGTTCTTC. This gives the protein CASGFQAGSNEQFF.

In the case of this clonotype: The junction shows a germline mismatch at one end, possibly a read error. The chain uses TRBV4-2 and TRBJ2-7; D is uncertain. The CDR3 sequence is 15 residues long. Germline assignment: CDR1 LGHNA and CDR2 YNFKEQ. The CDR3 DNA reads TGTTCCAGCAGCCAAGATCTTGAACGGACCTACGAGCAGTACTTC. This translates into CSSSQDLERTYEQYF.

V gene TRBV20-1 combines with J gene TRBJ2-7; 8 bases line up with TRBD2. The junction had 4 bases not matched to a gene; V was cut back by 1 base and J by 2 bases. This CDR3 spans 14 amino acids. Per the germline V gene, CDR1 is DFQATT and CDR2 is SNEGSKA (reference sequence). The CDR3 DNA follows: TGCAGTGCTAGAGCCGGGACTAGTCCCTACGAGCAGTACTTC. Its translation is CSARAGTSPYEQYF.

The rearrangement joins TRBV24-1 to TRBJ2-1, with 10 bases lining up with TRBD1. After removal of 5 bases from V and 8 bases from J, the junction contained 8 bases not matched to a gene. Germline-derived CDR1 and CDR2 are KGHDR and SFDVKD. This CDR3 comprises 15 residues. This CDR3 is CATSAKGTGADEQFF. CDR3 bases: TGTGCCACCAGTGCCAAGGGGACAGGGGCGGATGAGCAGTTCTTC.

This clonotype has more than one count but fewer than ten. V gene TRBV5-4 combines with J gene TRBJ1-1, with D possibly TRBD1 on 6 matching bases. V lost 4 bases and J lost 6, with 16 bases in between. Germline CDR1 SGHNT, CDR2 YYREEE (reference sequence). The CDR3 runs 14 residues. CDR3 coding DNA: TGTGCCAGCAGCCCAGGAGGGGGGGCTGCTGAAGCTTTCTTT. This codes for CASSPGGGAAEAFF.

In this sample, this clonotype turned up a few times. This rearrangement joins TRBV7-8 to TRBJ1-5; D is ambiguous. The germline gives CDR1 SGHVS, CDR2 FQNEAQ. V gave up 1 base and J gave up 7 bases, with 17 bases separating them. This CDR3 is 16 amino acids long. CDR3 DNA sequence: TGTGCCAGCAGCTTAGTGGACTCTTCGATGGGGCAGCCCCAGCATTTT. This sequence encodes CASSLVDSSMGQPQHF.

This clonotype was seen more than once but under ten times. This chain connects TRBV7-8 to TRBJ2-3; D remains unclear. Germline-derived CDR1 and CDR2 are SGHVS and FQNEAQ. The CDR3 totals 15 residues. The V and J ends lost 0 bases and 4 bases respectively, with 11 bases between them. This CDR3 reads CASSLALLDPDTQYF. The CDR3 DNA sequence: TGTGCCAGCAGCTTAGCGCTTTTAGATCCAGATACGCAGTATTTT.

This clonotype showed up just a few times. This chain links TRBV6-1 with TRBJ2-2; 16 nucleotides agree with TRBD2. Germline V CDR1 and CDR2: MNHNS, SASEGT. Trimming removed 7 bases from V and 6 bases from J; junction bases left unmatched: 8. This CDR3 comprises 17 residues. Written as DNA, the CDR3 is TGTGCCAGCACCAGAGGGACTAGCGGGGGGGCTGCCGGGGAGCTGTTTTTT. Its protein is CASTRGTSGGAAGELFF.

Only a few counts were recorded for this clonotype. The chain recombines TRBV18 with TRBJ2-3, with unresolved D. V lost 2 bases to trimming and J lost 4 bases, with 13 bases between them. CDR3 length: 15 residues. Germline V gives CDR1 KGHSH, CDR2 LQKENI. The CDR3 coding sequence is TGTGCCAGCTCACCAGGGCTTCGCAACCCAGATACGCAGTATTTT. This sequence encodes CASSPGLRNPDTQYF.

The sample holds many counts of this clonotype. The V and J genes are TRBV7-6 and TRBJ2-7, with 7 nucleotides matching TRBD1. Trimming at V came to 3 bases and at J to 5 bases, leaving 7 bases not matched to a gene. Germline CDR1 and CDR2: SGHVS and FNYEAQ. The CDR3 has 14 amino acids. The DNA for the CDR3 is TGTGCCAGCAGCTTCTCGACAGGGAGCAACGAGCAGTACTTC. Translation gives CASSFSTGSNEQYF.

V gene TRBV11-2 combines with J gene TRBJ2-7; D possibly corresponds to TRBD2 (7 bases). Germline-derived CDR1 and CDR2 are SGHAT and FQNNGV. The CDR3 is 15 amino acids. Trimming removed 4 bases at V and 4 bases at J, with 17 bases between. The CDR3 reads CASSSRGGSNYEQYF. The CDR3 coding sequence is TGTGCCAGCAGCTCTAGGGGGGGCTCAAATTACGAGCAGTACTTC.